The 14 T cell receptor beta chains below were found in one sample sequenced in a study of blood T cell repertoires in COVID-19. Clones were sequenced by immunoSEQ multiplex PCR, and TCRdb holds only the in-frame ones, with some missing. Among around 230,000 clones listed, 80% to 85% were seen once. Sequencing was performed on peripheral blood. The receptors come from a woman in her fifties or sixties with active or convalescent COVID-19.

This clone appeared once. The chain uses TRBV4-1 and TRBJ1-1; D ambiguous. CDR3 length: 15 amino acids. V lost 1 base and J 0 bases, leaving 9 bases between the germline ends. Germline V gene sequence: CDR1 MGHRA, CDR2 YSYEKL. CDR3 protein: CASSQVIRMNTEAFF. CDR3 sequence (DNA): TGCGCCAGCAGCCAAGTTATCCGTATGAACACTGAAGCTTTCTTT.

In DNA, the CDR3 is TGCGCCAGCAGCCCCCAAGGCAGGGAGGGACAGTTCTTC. Protein: CASSPQGREGQFF. The chain uses TRBV4-1 and TRBJ2-1; TRBD2 aligns across 7 bases. CDR1 and CDR2 from the germline V gene are MGHRA and YSYEKL. V was pared by 4 bases and J by 13 bases, with 10 bases of the junction left unmatched. This CDR3 comprises 13 residues.

In DNA, the CDR3 is TGTGCCAGCAGCGCATGGGGACAGGGGGCCTACGAGCAGTACTTC. Translation gives CASSAWGQGAYEQYF. The chain joins TRBV9 to TRBJ2-7; TRBD1 aligns across 11 bases. Germline lookup yields CDR1 SGDLS and CDR2 YYNGEE. This CDR3 has 15 residues. The V and J ends lost 3 bases and 2 bases, in that order; junction bases with no gene match: 4.

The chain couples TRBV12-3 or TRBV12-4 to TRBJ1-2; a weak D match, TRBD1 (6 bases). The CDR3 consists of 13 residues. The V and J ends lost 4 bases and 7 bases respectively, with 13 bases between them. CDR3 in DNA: TGTGCCAGCAGTTGGGGGCCGGGACGTGGCTACACCTTC. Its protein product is CASSWGPGRGYTF.

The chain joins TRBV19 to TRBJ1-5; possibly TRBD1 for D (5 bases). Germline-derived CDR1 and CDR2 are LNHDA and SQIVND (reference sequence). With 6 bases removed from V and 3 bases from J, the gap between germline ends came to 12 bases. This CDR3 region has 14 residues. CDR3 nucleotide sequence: TGTGCCAGTAGGGGGCCCAATCCCAATCAGCCCCAGCATTTT. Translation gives CASRGPNPNQPQHF.

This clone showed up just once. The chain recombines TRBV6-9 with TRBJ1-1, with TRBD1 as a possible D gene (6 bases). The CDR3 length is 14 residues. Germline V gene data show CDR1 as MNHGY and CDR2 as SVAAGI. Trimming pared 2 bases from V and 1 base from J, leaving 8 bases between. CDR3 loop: CASSYPGQNTEAFF. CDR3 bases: TGTGCCAGCAGTTATCCGGGACAGAACACTGAAGCTTTCTTT.

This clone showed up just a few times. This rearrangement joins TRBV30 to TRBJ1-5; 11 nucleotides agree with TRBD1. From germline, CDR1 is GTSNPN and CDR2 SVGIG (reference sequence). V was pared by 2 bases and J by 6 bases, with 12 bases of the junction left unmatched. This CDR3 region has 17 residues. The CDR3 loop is CAWSPAAGTGGFQPQHF. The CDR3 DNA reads TGTGCCTGGAGTCCGGCTGCCGGGACAGGGGGTTTTCAGCCCCAGCATTTT. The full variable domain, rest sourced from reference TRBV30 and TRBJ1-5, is SQTIHQWPATLVQPVGSPLSLECTVEGTSNPNLYWYRQAAGRGLQLLFYSVGIGQISSEVPQNLSASRPQDRQFILSSKKLLLSDSGFYLCAWSPAAGTGGFQPQHFGDGTRLSIL.

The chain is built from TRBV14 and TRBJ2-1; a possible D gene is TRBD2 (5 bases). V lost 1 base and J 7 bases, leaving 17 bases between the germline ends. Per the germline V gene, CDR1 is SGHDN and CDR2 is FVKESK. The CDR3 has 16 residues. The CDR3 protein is CASSQALRVRVNEQFF. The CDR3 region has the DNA TGTGCCAGCAGCCAAGCCCTCCGGGTGCGGGTTAATGAGCAGTTCTTC.

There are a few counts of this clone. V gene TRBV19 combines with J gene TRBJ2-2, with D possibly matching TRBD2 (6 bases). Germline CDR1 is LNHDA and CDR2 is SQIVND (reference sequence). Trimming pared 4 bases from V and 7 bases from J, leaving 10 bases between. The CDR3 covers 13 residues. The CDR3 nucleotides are TGTGCCAGTAGTAGGGGGGACGTCGGGGAGCTGTTTTTT. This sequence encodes CASSRGDVGELFF.

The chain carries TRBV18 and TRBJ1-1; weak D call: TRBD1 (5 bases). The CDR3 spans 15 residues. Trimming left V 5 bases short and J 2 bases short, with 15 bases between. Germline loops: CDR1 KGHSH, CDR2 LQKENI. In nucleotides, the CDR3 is TGTGCCAGCTCAGCGACCGGGGGGGGAAACACTGAAGCTTTCTTT. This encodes CASSATGGGNTEAFF.

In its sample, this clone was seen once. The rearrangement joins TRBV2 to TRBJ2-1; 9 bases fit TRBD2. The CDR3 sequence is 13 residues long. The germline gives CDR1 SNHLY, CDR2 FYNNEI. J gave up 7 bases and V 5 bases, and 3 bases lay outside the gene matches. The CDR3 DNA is TGTGCCAGCAGTCGCGGGGGGGCGAATGAGCAGTTCTTC. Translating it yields CASSRGGANEQFF. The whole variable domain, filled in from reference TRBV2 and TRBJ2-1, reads EPEVTQTPSHQVTQMGQEVILRCVPISNHLYFYWYRQILGQKVEFLVSFYNNEISEKSEIFDDQFSVERPDGSNFTLKIRSTKLEDSAMYFCASSRGGANEQFFGPGTRLTVL.

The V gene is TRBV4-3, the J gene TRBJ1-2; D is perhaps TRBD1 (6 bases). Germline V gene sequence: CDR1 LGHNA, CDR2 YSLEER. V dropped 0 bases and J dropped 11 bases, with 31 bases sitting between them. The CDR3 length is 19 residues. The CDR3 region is CASSQDRGQGPTSAMRYTF. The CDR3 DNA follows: TGCGCCAGCAGCCAAGATCGCGGGCAGGGGCCCACCTCGGCTATGCGGTACACCTTC.

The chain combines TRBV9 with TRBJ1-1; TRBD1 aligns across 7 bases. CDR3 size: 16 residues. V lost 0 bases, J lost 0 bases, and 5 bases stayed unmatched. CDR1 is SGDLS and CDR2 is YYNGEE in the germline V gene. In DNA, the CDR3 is TGTGCCAGCAGCGTAGAAGGGGGCATCATGAACACTGAAGCTTTCTTT. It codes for CASSVEGGIMNTEAFF.

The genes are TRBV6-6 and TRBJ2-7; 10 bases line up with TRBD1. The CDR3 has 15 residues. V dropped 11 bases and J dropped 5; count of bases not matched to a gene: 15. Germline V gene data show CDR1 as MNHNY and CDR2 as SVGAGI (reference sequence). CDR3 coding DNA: TGTGCCGCCCGAGACAGGGGGCAGTCGAGGAACGAGCAGTACTTC. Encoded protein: CAARDRGQSRNEQYF.